Listed below are T cell receptor beta chains from one sample, sequenced in a study of cytomegalovirus exposure and HLA in healthy donors. The data were produced by immunoSEQ multiplex PCR, yet TCRdb's version contains in-frame clones alone and is incomplete. The sample table sets out 100,000 to 150,000 clones. Material for sequencing was PBMCs. These receptors were taken from a man aged 18 to 29 in good health and CMV-seronegative. The CDR3 runs from the conserved cysteine through the conserved F or W. The D gene is left open where the match is weak.

J gene | V gene | D gene | CDR3 DNA | CDR3 protein
TRBJ1-4 | TRBV15 | TRBD1 | TGTGCCACCAGCAGAGATGATATAAAAGGGACAGTGCTGAAACTGTTTTTT | CATSRDDIKGTVLKLFF
TRBJ1-5 | TRBV15 | TRBD1 | TGTGCCACCAGCAGCCGACAGGGGCAGCCCCAGCATTTT | CATSSRQGQPQHF
TRBJ2-1 | TRBV18 | - | TGTGCCAGCTCACCGAACCGAGGTCGGGAGATGTCCTACAATGAGCAGTTCTTC | CASSPNRGREMSYNEQFF
TRBJ1-1 | TRBV5-1 | TRBD1 | TGCGCCAGCATGGACGCAGGGGGCTATCAGCAAGCTTTCTTT | CASMDAGGYQQAFF
TRBJ1-1 | TRBV10-1 | TRBD1 | TGCGCCAGCGACAGGGGGCTGATCACTGAAGCTTTCTTT | CASDRGLITEAFF
TRBJ1-2 | TRBV9 | - | TGTGCCAGCAGCGCCAACAGGGATCTCTATGGCTACACCTTC | CASSANRDLYGYTF
TRBJ2-1 | TRBV25-1 | TRBD1 | TGTGCCAGCGGACGGACAGGGGGTTTGAATGAGCAGTTCTTC | CASGRTGGLNEQFF
TRBJ2-3 | TRBV27 | TRBD2 | TGTGCCAGCAAAATCCAAGGACTAGCGGGAATCGCGGATACGCAGTATTTT | CASKIQGLAGIADTQYF
TRBJ1-6 | TRBV12-5 | TRBD1 | TGTGCTAGTGCCTTCGTGAAATCAGGGGGCAGTTCACCCCTCCACTTT | CASAFVKSGGSSPLHF
TRBJ2-4 | TRBV25-1 | TRBD2 | TGTGCCAGCAGTGCTCGACTAGCGGGAGAAAACATTCAGTACTTC | CASSARLAGENIQYF
TRBJ1-1 | TRBV19 | - | TGTGCCAGTAGACCCACAGGAGCTGGGACTGAAGCTTTCTTT | CASRPTGAGTEAFF
TRBJ2-3 | TRBV5-1 | - | TGCGCCAGCACCGCAATACTCGGGGGGCCGGGAACAGATACGCAGTATTTT | CASTAILGGPGTDTQYF
TRBJ2-5 | TRBV5-1 | - | TGCGCCAGCAGCTTAACTAGACAAGAGACCCAGTACTTC | CASSLTRQETQYF